This TCR beta chain was obtained from a study of T cells after yellow fever vaccination. In TCRdb, the 5' RACE reads were re-called with MiXCR into one record per CDR3 protein. There are approximately 300,000 distinct CDR3 sequences in the sample; 8.5% to 10% occur only once, and roughly 18% lies in the top ten. This CDR3 is 13 amino acids long. Trimming left V 6 bases short and J 1 base short, with 9 bases between. Per the germline V gene, CDR1 is LNHDA and CDR2 is SQIVND (reference sequence). This clonotype was counted a few times. Its specificity is unknown. Overall study results and limits: A minor fraction of clonotypes spanned both CD4 and CD8 compartments. Subsequent to the booster, the majority of primary-vaccination clones reappeared (roughly 95% CD4, 85% to 90% CD8).

The sequence was collected from a man aged 18 to 29 who received the YFV17D yellow fever vaccine. The rearrangement uses TRBV19 and TRBJ1-1; TRBD1 might be the D (5 bases). Sequenced here: PBMCs, sampled on the day of the first yellow fever vaccination. This chain's CDR3 is CASRIRGNTEAFF. DNA of the CDR3: TGTGCCAGTAGGATAAGGGGGAACACTGAAGCTTTCTTT.